The 25 T cell receptor beta chains given below trace back to one sample, sequenced in a study of PD-1 blockade in classical Hodgkin lymphoma. The method was immunoSEQ multiplex PCR; TCRdb's version includes in-frame clones alone and lacks a portion of them. The table has tens of thousands of clones, 80% to 90% seen once; the top ten hold approximately 0.88%. Stated time point: cycle 4 day 1 (C4D1), after less than 7 weeks of nivolumab. Brentuximab vedotin exposure varied, and every patient relapsed after autologous stem cell transplantation. Magnetic negative selection of thawed PBMCs was the method by which CD4+ T cells were purified. This specimen was CD4+ T cells from blood, taken before the fourth cycle of nivolumab. The receptors derive from a human donor with classical Hodgkin lymphoma.

This clone was seen a single time. This chain uses TRBV6-1 with TRBJ1-4; TRBD1 matches 7 bases. In germline, CDR1 is MNHNS, CDR2 SASEGT. The CDR3 loop spans 14 amino acids. The V and J ends lost 3 bases and 10 bases, in that order; junction bases with no gene match: 8. The CDR3 DNA reads as TGTGCCAGCAGTGAGACAGGGCTTTCGGGAAAACTGTTTTTT. Its protein is CASSETGLSGKLFF.

The V call is TRBV4-2, the J call TRBJ2-6; unclear D gene. This CDR3 comprises 15 residues. Trimming shortened V by 0 bases and J by 4 bases, and 7 bases separated the two germline ends. From germline, CDR1 is LGHNA and CDR2 YNFKEQ. The CDR3 DNA follows: TGTGCCAGCAGCCAAGAAGTCTCCGGGGCCAACGTCCTGACTTTC. Protein product: CASSQEVSGANVLTF.

This clone came up a few times. The chain has TRBV9 and TRBJ1-6; 8 nucleotides align to TRBD1. Germline values: CDR1 SGDLS, CDR2 YYNGEE. The CDR3 is made up of 15 amino acids. With V trimmed by 3 bases and J by 8 bases, 7 bases remained unmatched. In nucleotides, the CDR3 is TGTGCCAGCAGCGCAGGACAGGGAACTTATTCACCCCTCCACTTT. Encoded protein: CASSAGQGTYSPLHF.

The CDR3 loop is CASSQDRDIQPQHF. The CDR3 nucleotides are TGCGCCAGCAGCCAAGACCGGGACATTCAGCCCCAGCATTTT. The chain employs TRBV4-3 and TRBJ1-5, with D tentatively TRBD1 (6 bases). V lost 0 bases to trimming and J lost 6 bases, with 9 bases between them. The CDR3 has 14 residues. Looked up from germline, CDR1 is LGHNA and CDR2 is YSLEER.

The rearrangement uses TRBV5-1 and TRBJ2-5; D is uncertain. Germline lookup yields CDR1 SGHRS and CDR2 YFSETQ. V lost 6 bases, J lost 2 bases, and 11 bases lay in between. CDR3 length: 13 amino acids. The CDR3: CASTPHGQETQYF. The CDR3 region has the DNA TGCGCCAGCACCCCCCACGGACAAGAGACCCAGTACTTC. Full variable domain (remainder filled in from reference TRBV5-1 and TRBJ2-5): KAGVTQTPRYLIKTRGQQVTLSCSPISGHRSVSWYQQTPGQGLQFLFEYFSETQRNKGNFPGRFSGRQFSNSRSEMNVSTLELGDSALYLCASTPHGQETQYFGPGTRLLVL.

This chain joins TRBV4-3 and TRBJ2-1; TRBD2 matches at 10 bases. V was pared by 0 bases and J by 0 bases, with 5 bases of the junction left unmatched. Germline V CDR1 and CDR2: LGHNA, YSLEER. This CDR3 spans 18 amino acids. This CDR3 is CASSQDSSGGISYNEQFF. CDR3 in DNA: TGCGCCAGCAGCCAAGACTCTAGCGGGGGCATCTCCTACAATGAGCAGTTCTTC.

The chain carries TRBV27 and TRBJ1-5, with D uncertain. V gave up 8 bases and J gave up 5 bases, with 16 bases separating them. Germline CDR1 reads MNHEY; CDR2 reads SMNVEV (reference sequence). The CDR3 has 14 residues. CDR3 loop: CASRRFPSDQPQHF. Here the CDR3 DNA reads TGTGCCAGCCGAAGGTTCCCATCGGATCAGCCCCAGCATTTT.

The genes are TRBV27 and TRBJ1-2, with a possible D match to TRBD1 (5 bases). Deletions cut 3 bases from V and 3 bases from J, with 14 bases between. This CDR3 comprises 15 residues. Germline V lookup: CDR1 MNHEY, CDR2 SMNVEV (reference sequence). The CDR3 here is CASSFGAGLHYGYTF. CDR3 sequence (DNA): TGTGCCAGCAGTTTTGGGGCAGGGCTCCACTATGGCTACACCTTC.

The chain couples TRBV6-5 to TRBJ1-2, with D unclear. This CDR3 region has 15 residues. Germline loops: CDR1 MNHEY, CDR2 SVGAGI. Trimming took off 0 bases at V and 8 bases at J, with 16 bases between the two ends. The CDR3 spells CASSYSTQVRVGYTF. The CDR3 bases are TGTGCCAGCAGTTACTCGACCCAGGTTCGCGTAGGCTACACCTTC.

The chain uses TRBV5-1 and TRBJ2-7, with unresolved D. Germline CDR1 SGHRS, CDR2 YFSETQ. CDR3 size: 15 residues. V dropped 0 bases and J dropped 0 bases, with 10 bases sitting between them. In nucleotides, the CDR3 is TGCGCCAGCAGCTTGGTTTTGGGCAGCTCCTACGAGCAGTACTTC. Translated: CASSLVLGSSYEQYF.

The V gene is TRBV25-1, the J gene TRBJ2-5; D may be TRBD1 (6 bases). Looked up from germline, CDR1 is MGHDK and CDR2 is SYGVNS. This CDR3 has 16 residues. V shed 4 bases and J shed 3 bases, with 18 bases lying between them. The chain's CDR3 is CASSAGTRGIKETQYF. In DNA form, the CDR3 reads TGTGCCAGCAGTGCCGGGACAAGGGGGATTAAAGAGACCCAGTACTTC.

This clone turned up a few times. J is TRBJ1-1 and V is TRBV7-2, with D hard to call. Germline CDR1 reads SGHTA; CDR2 reads FQGNSA. The CDR3 contains 12 residues. The V and J ends lost 7 bases and 1 base respectively, with 7 bases between them. CDR3: CASNRPNTEAFF. The CDR3 nucleotides read TGTGCCAGCAACAGACCGAACACTGAAGCTTTCTTT.

The chain carries TRBV6-5 and TRBJ2-7; D could derive from TRBD1 or TRBD2 (5 bases each). This CDR3 has 11 residues. The V end lost 6 bases, the J end lost 7 bases, and 10 bases lay between the germline ends. Looked up from germline, CDR1 is MNHEY and CDR2 is SVGAGI. CDR3 loop: CASRGVGEQYF. Written as DNA, the CDR3 is TGTGCCAGCAGGGGGGTGGGGGAGCAGTACTTC.

CDR3 region: CASSLGNRQATEAFF. The CDR3 coding sequence is TGTGCCAGCAGCTTAGGAAACCGGCAAGCCACTGAAGCTTTCTTT. V gene TRBV11-3 combines with J gene TRBJ1-1; D is uncertain. Trimming stripped 1 base from V and 4 bases from J, with 13 bases between. The germline CDR1 and CDR2 sequences are SGHNT and YENEEA. This CDR3 contains 15 residues.

V and J are TRBV30 and TRBJ1-1, with 10 bases identical to TRBD1. The ends lost 5 bases at V and 10 bases at J; junction bases unmatched: 7. CDR1 GTSNPN and CDR2 SVGIG come from the germline V gene (reference sequence). The CDR3 sequence is 12 residues long. Here the CDR3 reads CAWGLDRGSAFF. Written as DNA, the CDR3 is TGTGCCTGGGGATTGGACAGGGGGTCAGCTTTCTTT.

The chain recombines TRBV7-9 with TRBJ1-1; TRBD1 is a possible D gene (6 bases). CDR1 is SEHNR, CDR2 FQNEAQ, per germline (reference sequence). V shed 10 bases and J shed 1 base, with 19 bases lying between them. CDR3 length: 15 amino acids. CDR3 sequence: CAIATLGQPNTEAFF. CDR3 DNA sequence: TGTGCCATAGCGACTTTAGGACAGCCGAACACTGAAGCTTTCTTT.

The V call is TRBV19, the J call TRBJ2-1, with 9 bases identical to TRBD1. The CDR3 runs to 18 residues. With 1 base clipped from V and 0 bases from J, the junction kept 7 bases outside the gene matches. Germline CDR1 and CDR2: LNHDA and SQIVND (reference sequence). The CDR3 bases are TGTGCCAGTAGTATAGTGGGGACAGGGACCCTCTCCTACAATGAGCAGTTCTTC. Amino acids: CASSIVGTGTLSYNEQFF.

This clone was detected only once. The chain carries TRBV5-1 and TRBJ2-3, with 10 bases lining up with TRBD2. Losses at the gene ends were 4 bases for V and 3 bases for J; bases not matched to a gene: 5. The germline gives CDR1 SGHRS, CDR2 YFSETQ. There are 15 residues in the CDR3. CDR3 loop: CASSVTSGETDTQYF. As DNA, the CDR3 is TGCGCCAGCAGCGTAACTAGCGGGGAAACAGATACGCAGTATTTT.

The chain combines TRBV5-5 with TRBJ1-3, with D perhaps matching TRBD1 (5 bases). The CDR3 is made up of 16 amino acids. V lost 0 bases and J lost 2, with 12 bases in between. CDR1 SGHKS and CDR2 YYEKEE come from the germline V gene (reference sequence). The CDR3 protein is CASSLAPQGAGNTIYF. CDR3 sequence (DNA): TGTGCCAGCAGCTTGGCCCCGCAGGGTGCTGGAAACACCATATATTTT.

This clone was found a few times. The chain recombines TRBV6-1 with TRBJ2-4, with D tentatively TRBD1 (5 bases). V lost 1 base to trimming and J lost 1 base, with 11 bases between them. Germline CDR1 reads MNHNS; CDR2 reads SASEGT. The CDR3 spans 16 residues. The CDR3: CASSEEAGKAKNIQYF. The CDR3 nucleotides read TGTGCCAGCAGTGAAGAGGCAGGGAAGGCCAAAAACATTCAGTACTTC.

Here the CDR3 reads CASSLSPGTGNTEAFF. The CDR3 coding sequence is TGTGCCAGCAGCCTTAGTCCCGGGACAGGGAACACTGAAGCTTTCTTT. The chain joins TRBV7-9 to TRBJ1-1, with 8 bases identical to TRBD1. CDR1 is SEHNR, CDR2 FQNEAQ, per germline (reference sequence). Losses at the gene ends were 5 bases for V and 1 base for J; bases not matched to a gene: 9. This CDR3 has 16 amino acids.

The chain carries TRBV4-3 and TRBJ1-5; D is possibly TRBD1 (5 bases). The germline V gene encodes CDR1 LGHNA and CDR2 YSLEER. V was clipped by 1 base and J by 2 bases, with 12 bases between them. The CDR3 sequence is 16 residues long. This CDR3 is CASSQGGTGRNQPQHF. CDR3 DNA sequence: TGCGCCAGCAGCCAAGGCGGGACTGGGCGCAATCAGCCCCAGCATTTT.

The V gene is TRBV30, the J gene TRBJ1-1; D not resolved. The CDR3 contains 12 residues. V lost 0 bases, J lost 2 bases, and 4 bases lay in between. The germline CDR1 and CDR2 sequences are GTSNPN and SVGIG (reference sequence). CDR3 bases: TGTGCCTGGAGTGTAAGAAACACTGAAGCTTTCTTT. Amino acids: CAWSVRNTEAFF.

This clone was observed a few times. J is TRBJ1-6 and V is TRBV6-1, with 7 bases lining up with TRBD1. The CDR3 has 15 residues. V shed 1 base, J shed 7 bases, and the junction held 4 bases outside the gene matches. Germline V gene data show CDR1 as MNHNS and CDR2 as SASEGT. Here the CDR3 DNA reads TGTGCCAGCAGTGAAGTTAGACAGGGCAATTCACCCCTCCACTTT. Encoded protein: CASSEVRQGNSPLHF.

The chain is built from TRBV7-3 and TRBJ1-2, with D possibly matching TRBD1 (5 bases). Germline V gene sequence: CDR1 SGHTA, CDR2 FQGTGA. V lost 3 bases, J lost 0 bases, and 14 bases lay in between. This CDR3 comprises 16 residues. CDR3: CASSFRVIPTNYGYTF. CDR3 DNA: TGTGCCAGCAGCTTCAGGGTCATCCCCACTAACTATGGCTACACCTTC. Looking up the rest from reference TRBV7-3 and TRBJ1-2 gives the full variable domain: GAGVSQTPSNKVTEKGKYVELRCDPISGHTALYWYRQSLGQGPEFLIYFQGTGAADDSGLPNDRFFAVRPEGSVSTLKIQRTERGDSAVYLCASSFRVIPTNYGYTFGSGTRLTVV.